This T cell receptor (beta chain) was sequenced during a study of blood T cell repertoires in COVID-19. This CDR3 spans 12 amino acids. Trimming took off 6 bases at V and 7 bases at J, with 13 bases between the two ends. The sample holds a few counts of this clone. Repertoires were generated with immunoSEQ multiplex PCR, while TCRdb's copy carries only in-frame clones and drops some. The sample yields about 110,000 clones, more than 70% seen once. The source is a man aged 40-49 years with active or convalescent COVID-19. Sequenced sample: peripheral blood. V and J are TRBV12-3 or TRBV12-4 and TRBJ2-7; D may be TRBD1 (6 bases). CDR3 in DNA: TGTGCCAGCAGGGCTACCCAGGGGGAGCAGTACTTC. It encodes CASRATQGEQYF.